This T cell receptor (beta chain) is from a study of early T cells in non-severe SARS-CoV-2 infection. As for the study in general: The chains were unpaired, and the sequenced material was bulk RNA from unsorted whole blood. Study-level points and caveats: In VDJdb matching, anti-spike CD8 responses were favored while private and CD4 specificities went missing.

CDR3 length: 16 amino acids. Losses at the gene ends were 5 bases for V and 2 bases for J; bases not matched to a gene: 5. Looked up from germline, CDR1 is MNHEY and CDR2 is SMNVEV (reference sequence). Unique molecular identifiers tagged individual cDNA molecules. TCRdb re-called the 5' RACE reads through MiXCR, storing one row per CDR3 protein. The sample carries tens of thousands of distinct CDR3 sequences, roughly 5% recorded once. This clonotype was counted at least ten times. The antigen remains undetermined. Sequencing was done on a sample of whole blood. The chain recombines TRBV27 with TRBJ2-1; 11 bases map to TRBD2. The sequence came from an adult who was a healthcare worker with PCR-confirmed SARS-CoV-2 infection or an uninfected control (not recorded which). The CDR3 nucleotides read TGTGCCAGCAGTCGAACGGGACTAGCGGCCTACAATGAGCAGTTCTTC. This encodes CASSRTGLAAYNEQFF.